This T cell receptor beta chain is drawn from a study of T-cell memory formation after mild COVID-19. MiXCR, run by TCRdb on the 5' RACE reads, gives a single entry per CDR3 protein. This table holds 150,000 to 200,000 distinct CDR3 sequences, around 10% found once. Study observations and caveats: Balance between CD4 and CD8 was seen in clones contracting day 15 to 85, and a CD4+ lean was seen in later expanders. Contracting CD8+ clones were enriched in EMRA, CD4+ mainly in CM and EM. Some clones that responded turned up in pre-infection memory, which suggests that cross-reactive memory joined in.

V was pared by 3 bases and J by 2 bases, with 7 bases between. Germline CDR1 KGHSH, CDR2 LQKENI. CDR3 length: 14 amino acids. Concerning this clonotype: Antigen unknown.

This receptor was identified in a man in his late teens or twenties who had mild COVID-19 (a few samples of this study predate the infection). Cell type and time point are not known. The chain joins TRBV18 to TRBJ1-4, with D uncertain. The sequenced material came from PBMCs or a T cell subset sorted from them (not recorded which). Here the CDR3 DNA reads TGTGCCAGCTCACCTCCCAGTACTAATGAAAAACTGTTTTTT. Translating gives CASSPPSTNEKLFF.